This T cell receptor (beta chain) was captured by sequencing in a study of a mutant IDH1 vaccine in newly diagnosed glioma (dated by TCRdb to the early 2020s). As for the study more broadly: Vaccination began 4-6 weeks after radiotherapy alone, or alongside temozolomide cycles in the chemotherapy-containing groups. Of the 25 to 40 patients who were treated, 62.5% were male and roughly 38% were female, and the mean age was roughly 40 years. Before enrollment, patients had received standard therapy of radiotherapy alone, temozolomide alone, or radiochemotherapy with temozolomide; most received the combination. Visit V12 was the week-35 safety follow-up and visit V13 was the week-47 end of study. Peripheral blood was collected at six visits: V03 (baseline), V05, V07, V10, V12 and V13. For exploratory analyses, longitudinal TCRB deep sequencing was carried out in around 26 treated patients wherever samples were available. General findings and caveats noted by the study authors: Immune responses induced by the vaccine were seen in roughly 92% of patients across multiple MHC alleles. Selection of PBMC samples for TCRB deep sequencing was based on availability. The authors stated that sample limitations prevented analyses of patient blood samples from being reproduced. No apparent relationship was observed between pseudoprogression and alterations in the top peripheral T cell clonotypes detected by TCRB sequencing.

Notes on this clone: Its antigen is still unknown. The sample holds no much larger clone one base away, and base qualities are not on file.

The sample's time point, from its label and the paper: week 47, end of study. A 20-mer mutant IDH1 peptide at 300 micrograms in Montanide made up each vaccine dose, which was injected subcutaneously together with topical imiquimod. Patients received eight vaccinations in weeks 1, 3, 5, 7, 11, 15, 19 and 23, corresponding to visits V03 through V10. All donors had newly diagnosed IDH1-mutant astrocytomas of WHO grade 3 or 4 that showed loss of nuclear ATRX. The samples were drawn from NOA16, a multicentre, single-arm, open-label phase I trial in Germany that tested a mutant IDH1 peptide vaccine in humans for the first time. Genomic DNA for TCRB sequencing was extracted from EDTA blood using the DNeasy Blood and Tissue Kit. The library relied on the immunoSEQ multiplex PCR assay. Following the manufacturer's protocol, the hsTCRB Kit was used to amplify rearranged TCR beta chain sequences. Sequencing of TCRB libraries was carried out on an Illumina MiSeq. Regarding the original processing steps: The proprietary platform of the kit vendor was used for demultiplexing, trimming and gene mapping. Imported from immuneACCESS, the table was reduced by TCRdb to in-frame sequences with V and J called. These copies leave out some clones; in studies compared against another copy, an unresolved V gene accounts for under half, and the cause of the remainder is not known. V and J calls plus clone size are reproduced from that table; the DNA served to infer D and trimming. This sample is represented by 90,000 to 100,000 clones; roughly 90% of them were singletons. In total, the top ten clones hold around 0.73% of the sample.

This specimen was PBMCs, taken from a glioma patient whose treatment included an IDH1 peptide vaccine. The origin of this receptor is a woman aged 45-60 years with glioma.

The sequence in DNA is TGTGCCAGCACAAGCGGGGACAGGCCAACTAAGGGCTACACCTTC. Its coded protein is CASTSGDRPTKGYTF. The V and J segments used are TRBV28 and TRBJ1-2; TRBD1 aligns with 8 central bases. The CDR3 runs 15 amino acids, cysteine and phenylalanine included. Solely the CDR3 DNA is kept, with 45 bases framed from the first base. From a lookup of the germline V gene, CDR1 and CDR2 are MDHEN and SYDVKM. V trim: 7 bases; J trim: 8 bases; unmatched bases: 15.